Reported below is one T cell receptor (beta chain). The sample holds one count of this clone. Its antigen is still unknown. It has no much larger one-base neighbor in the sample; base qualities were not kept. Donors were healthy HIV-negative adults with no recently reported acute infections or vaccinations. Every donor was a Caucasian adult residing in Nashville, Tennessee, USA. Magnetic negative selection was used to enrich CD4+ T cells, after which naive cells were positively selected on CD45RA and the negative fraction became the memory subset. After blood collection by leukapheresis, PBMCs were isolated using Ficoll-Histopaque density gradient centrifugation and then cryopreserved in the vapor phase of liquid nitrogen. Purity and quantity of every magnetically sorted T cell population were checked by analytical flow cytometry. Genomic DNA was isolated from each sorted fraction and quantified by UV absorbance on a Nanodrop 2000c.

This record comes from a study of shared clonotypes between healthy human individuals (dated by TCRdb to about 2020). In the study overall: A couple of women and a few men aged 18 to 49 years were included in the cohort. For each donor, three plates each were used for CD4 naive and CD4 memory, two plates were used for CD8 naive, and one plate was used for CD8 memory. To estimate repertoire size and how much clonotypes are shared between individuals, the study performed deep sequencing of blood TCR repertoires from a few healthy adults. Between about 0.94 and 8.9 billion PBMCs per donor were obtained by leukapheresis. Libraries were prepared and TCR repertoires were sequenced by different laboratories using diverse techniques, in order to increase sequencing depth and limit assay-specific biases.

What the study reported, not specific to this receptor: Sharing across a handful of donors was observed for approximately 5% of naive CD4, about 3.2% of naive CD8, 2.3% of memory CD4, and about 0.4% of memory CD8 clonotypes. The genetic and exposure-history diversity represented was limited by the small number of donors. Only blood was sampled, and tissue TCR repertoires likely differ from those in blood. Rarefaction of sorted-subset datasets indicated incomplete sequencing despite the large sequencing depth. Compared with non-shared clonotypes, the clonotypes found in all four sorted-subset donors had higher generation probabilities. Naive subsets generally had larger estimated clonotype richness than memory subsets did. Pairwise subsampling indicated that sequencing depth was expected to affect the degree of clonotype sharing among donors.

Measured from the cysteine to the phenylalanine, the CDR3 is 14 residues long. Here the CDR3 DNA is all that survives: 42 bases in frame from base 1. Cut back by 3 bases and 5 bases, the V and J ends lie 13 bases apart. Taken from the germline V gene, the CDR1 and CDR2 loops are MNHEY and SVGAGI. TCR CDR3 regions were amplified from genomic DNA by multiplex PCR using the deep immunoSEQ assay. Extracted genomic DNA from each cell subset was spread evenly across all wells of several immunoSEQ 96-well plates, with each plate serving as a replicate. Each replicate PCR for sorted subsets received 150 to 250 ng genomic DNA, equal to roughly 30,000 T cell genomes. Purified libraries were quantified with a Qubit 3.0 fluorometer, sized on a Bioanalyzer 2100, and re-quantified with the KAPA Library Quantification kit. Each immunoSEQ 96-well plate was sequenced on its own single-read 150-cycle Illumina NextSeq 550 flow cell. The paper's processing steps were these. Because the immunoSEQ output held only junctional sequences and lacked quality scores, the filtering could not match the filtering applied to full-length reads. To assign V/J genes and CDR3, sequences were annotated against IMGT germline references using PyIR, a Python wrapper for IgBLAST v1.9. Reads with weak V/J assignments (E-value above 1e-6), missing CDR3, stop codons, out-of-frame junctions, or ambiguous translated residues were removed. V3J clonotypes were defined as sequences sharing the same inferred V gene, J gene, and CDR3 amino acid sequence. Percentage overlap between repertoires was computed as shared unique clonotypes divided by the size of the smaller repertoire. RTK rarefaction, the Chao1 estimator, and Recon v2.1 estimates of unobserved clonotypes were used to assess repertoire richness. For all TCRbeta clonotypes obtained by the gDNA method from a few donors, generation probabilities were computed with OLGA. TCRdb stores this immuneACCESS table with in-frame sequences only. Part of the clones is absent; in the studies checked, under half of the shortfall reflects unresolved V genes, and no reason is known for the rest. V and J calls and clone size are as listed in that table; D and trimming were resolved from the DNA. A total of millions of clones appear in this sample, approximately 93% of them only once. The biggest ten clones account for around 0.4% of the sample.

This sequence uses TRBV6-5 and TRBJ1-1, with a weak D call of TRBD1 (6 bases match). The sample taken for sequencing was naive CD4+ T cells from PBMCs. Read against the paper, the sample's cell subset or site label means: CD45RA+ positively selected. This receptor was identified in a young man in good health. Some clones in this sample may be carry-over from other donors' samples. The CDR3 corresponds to CASSYNTGHTEAFF. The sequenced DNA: TGTGCCAGCAGTTATAATACAGGGCATACTGAAGCTTTCTTT.